Following are 29 T cell receptor beta chains from one sample sequenced in a study of T cell repertoires in cytomegalovirus infection. TCRdb reprocessed the reads with MiXCR, giving one entry per CDR3 protein. The repertoire consists of 300,000 to 450,000 distinct CDR3 sequences, with over 15% occurring once and the leading ten covering 8.5% to 10%. Sequenced: PBMCs. These receptors all stem from a human donor in good health (CMV status not recorded). Some clones in this sample may be carry-over from other donors' samples.

The chain couples TRBV20-1 to TRBJ2-3; possible D gene TRBD1, 6 bases. V was cut by 3 bases and J by 1 base, with 11 bases left in between. CDR3 length: 14 amino acids. Germline V CDR1 and CDR2: DFQATT, SNEGSKA (reference sequence). The CDR3 protein is CSARRDIGTDTQYF. CDR3 nucleotides: TGCAGTGCTAGGAGGGACATAGGCACAGATACGCAGTATTTT.

This clonotype was seen only a few times. This chain links TRBV2 with TRBJ2-1; maybe TRBD2 (6 bases). The germline V gene encodes CDR1 SNHLY and CDR2 FYNNEI. The CDR3 length is 14 residues. Trimming took off 7 bases at V and 7 bases at J, with 17 bases between the two ends. This CDR3 is CASIGTPSVNEQFF. CDR3 nucleotides: TGTGCCAGCATCGGGACTCCCTCCGTGAATGAGCAGTTCTTC.

This clonotype was picked up many times. V usage is TRBV7-2 and J usage is TRBJ2-3, with D perhaps matching TRBD2 (5 bases). V shed 5 bases and J shed 5 bases, with 14 bases lying between them. Germline V CDR1 and CDR2: SGHTA, FQGNSA. This CDR3 region has 14 residues. The CDR3 loop is CASSQTSYQDTQYF. In DNA, the CDR3 is TGTGCCAGCAGCCAAACTAGTTATCAAGATACGCAGTATTTT. The full variable domain, rest sourced from reference TRBV7-2 and TRBJ2-3, is GAGVSQSPSNKVTEKGKDVELRCDPISGHTALYWYRQSLGQGLEFLIYFQGNSAPDKSGLPSDRFSAERTGGSVSTLTIQRTQQEDSAVYLCASSQTSYQDTQYFGPGTRLTVL.

This clonotype was seen many times. The chain carries TRBV6-1 and TRBJ2-5, with D uncertain. CDR1 is MNHNS and CDR2 is SASEGT in the germline V gene. The V end was cut by 2 bases, the J end by 1 base, with 8 bases between. This CDR3 is 14 amino acids long. The CDR3 nucleotides are TGTGCCAGCAGTGAATGGCCAACCCAAGAGACCCAGTACTTC. Translating it yields CASSEWPTQETQYF.

This clonotype occurred a few times. The chain has TRBV7-9 and TRBJ2-7; D call uncertain. This CDR3 has 14 residues. V gave up 2 bases and J gave up 2 bases, with 10 bases separating them. CDR1 is SEHNR, CDR2 FQNEAQ, per germline (reference sequence). The CDR3, as DNA: TGTGCCAGCAGCTTAATGGACGGAGCCTACGAGCAGTACTTC. Translating gives CASSLMDGAYEQYF.

In this sample, this clonotype turned up many times. The J gene is TRBJ2-5, the V gene TRBV7-2; 10 bases are shared with TRBD2. Germline CDR1 is SGHTA and CDR2 is FQGNSA. This CDR3 region has 15 residues. V shed 6 bases, J shed 2 bases, and the junction held 6 bases outside the gene matches. CDR3 region: CASSPGLADQETQYF. CDR3 in DNA: TGTGCCAGCAGTCCCGGACTAGCGGATCAAGAGACCCAGTACTTC.

This clonotype was recorded a few times. This chain links TRBV20-1 with TRBJ2-2, with 11 bases lining up with TRBD2. The CDR3 contains 16 residues. CDR1 and CDR2 from the germline V gene are DFQATT and SNEGSKA (reference sequence). Trimming at V came to 1 base and at J to 1 base, leaving 2 bases not matched to a gene. CDR3: CSARGLAGWNTGELFF. Here the CDR3 DNA reads TGCAGTGCTAGAGGACTAGCGGGATGGAACACCGGGGAGCTGTTTTTT.

This clonotype was recorded a few times. The chain is built from TRBV6-1 and TRBJ2-7; D perhaps matches TRBD2 (5 bases). The CDR3 loop spans 12 amino acids. Germline V gene data show CDR1 as MNHNS and CDR2 as SASEGT. Trimming removed 8 bases at V and 6 bases at J, with 14 bases between. The CDR3 here is CASHGPGSEQYF. The CDR3 coding sequence is TGTGCCAGCCATGGCCCGGGATCCGAGCAGTACTTC.

A few counts support this clonotype. The chain is built from TRBV2 and TRBJ2-2; D unresolved. CDR3 length: 11 residues. Trimming removed 5 bases from V and 8 bases from J, with 6 bases in between. Germline V gives CDR1 SNHLY, CDR2 FYNNEI. The CDR3 reads CASSLEGELFF. As DNA, the CDR3 is TGTGCCAGCAGTCTCGAGGGGGAGCTGTTTTTT.

This clonotype was counted many times. The chain combines TRBV7-8 with TRBJ2-3; TRBD1 agrees at 7 bases. CDR3 length: 16 amino acids. Trimming took 5 bases from V and 2 from J; bases not matched to a gene: 10. Germline V gene sequence: CDR1 SGHVS, CDR2 FQNEAQ. CDR3 nucleotide sequence: TGTGCCAGCAGCCGTGGTGCGACAGGGCCCACAGATACGCAGTATTTT. Translated, it gives CASSRGATGPTDTQYF.

The rearrangement joins TRBV6-5 to TRBJ2-3, with D possibly matching TRBD1 (5 bases). CDR3 length: 13 amino acids. The germline V gene has CDR1 MNHEY and CDR2 SVGAGI. Between the trimmed V and J ends, which lost 5 bases and 10 bases, there was a span of 16 bases. CDR3 loop: CASSRYQGFPQYF. CDR3 coding DNA: TGTGCCAGCAGTCGATATCAGGGCTTTCCGCAGTATTTT.

This clonotype was recorded a few times. The V gene is TRBV14, the J gene TRBJ2-1, with 7 bases lining up with TRBD2. Germline V gene data show CDR1 as SGHDN and CDR2 as FVKESK. The J segment lost 4 bases and the V segment lost 2 bases, leaving 8 bases of the junction unmatched. The CDR3 covers 16 residues. The CDR3 reads CASSQLGLAAYNEQFF. In DNA, the CDR3 is TGTGCCAGCAGCCAACTAGGTCTAGCGGCATACAATGAGCAGTTCTTC.

The chain is built from TRBV5-1 and TRBJ1-1, with 7 bases fitting TRBD1. Germline-derived CDR1 and CDR2 are SGHRS and YFSETQ. Losses at the gene ends were 4 bases for V and 0 bases for J; bases not matched to a gene: 15. The CDR3 runs to 18 residues. In DNA, the CDR3 is TGCGCCAGCAGCCCTCTTTCCTTAGGACAGGTCATGAACACTGAAGCTTTCTTT. It translates to CASSPLSLGQVMNTEAFF.

This clonotype was seen a few times. The J gene is TRBJ1-5, the V gene TRBV5-1, with 7 bases matching TRBD1. The germline V gene encodes CDR1 SGHRS and CDR2 YFSETQ. Trimming at V came to 0 bases and at J to 5 bases, leaving 11 bases not matched to a gene. The CDR3 is made up of 17 amino acids. CDR3 residues: CASSLGTGRERDQPQHF. DNA for the CDR3: TGCGCCAGCAGCTTGGGGACAGGAAGGGAACGCGATCAGCCCCAGCATTTT.

At least ten counts were recorded for this clonotype. CDR3 sequence reads: CASNNGLGREKLFF. In nucleotides, the CDR3 is TGTGCCAGCAATAATGGTCTAGGGCGGGAAAAACTGTTTTTT. The rearrangement joins TRBV7-9 to TRBJ1-4, with D unresolved. The CDR3 consists of 14 residues. V was cut by 7 bases and J by 8 bases, with 17 bases left in between. CDR1 is SEHNR, CDR2 FQNEAQ, per germline (reference sequence).

Regarding this clonotype: A junction boundary mismatches the germline segment, possibly from a read error. The rearrangement links TRBV7-6 to TRBJ2-7; TRBD2 matches at 7 bases. The CDR3 contains 16 residues. CDR1 is SGHVS, CDR2 FNYEAQ, per germline. CDR3 residues: CASSPIPAGMKLPLFF. CDR3 nucleotide sequence: TGTGCCAGCAGCCCAATCCCAGCGGGAATGAAATTGCCTTTGTTTTTC.

The table lists this clonotype with many counts. The chain joins TRBV6-2 or TRBV6-3 to TRBJ1-1; a possible D gene is TRBD1 (6 bases). The CDR3 length is 15 residues. V dropped 7 bases and J dropped 4 bases, with 19 bases sitting between them. Per the germline V gene, CDR1 is MNHEY and CDR2 is SVGEGT. CDR3 residues: CASNLGGSRGTEAFF. The CDR3 DNA is TGTGCCAGCAACCTGGGGGGGAGCAGGGGCACTGAAGCTTTCTTT.

This clonotype was found a few times. The chain uses TRBV12-3 or TRBV12-4 and TRBJ2-3, with a tentative D call TRBD2 (5 bases). V was pared by 1 base and J by 5 bases, with 13 bases between. This CDR3 spans 15 amino acids. DNA for the CDR3: TGTGCCAGCAGTTTAGGAGGGTACTTCGGAGATACGCAGTATTTT. Amino acid sequence: CASSLGGYFGDTQYF.

The sample holds many counts of this clonotype. The chain uses TRBV7-8 and TRBJ1-2; possible D gene TRBD1, 5 bases. The CDR3 consists of 14 residues. The germline V gene encodes CDR1 SGHVS and CDR2 FQNEAQ. Trimming removed 3 bases from V and 8 bases from J, with 16 bases in between. The CDR3 DNA sequence: TGTGCCAGCAGCTTCGTTAAGGGAGGGGAGGGCTACACCTTC. Protein sequence: CASSFVKGGEGYTF.

This clonotype came up a few times. The chain uses TRBV5-1 and TRBJ1-6, with D perhaps matching TRBD1 (6 bases). V was pared by 0 bases and J by 9 bases, with 10 bases between. Germline CDR1 SGHRS, CDR2 YFSETQ. The CDR3 consists of 14 residues. The CDR3 DNA reads as TGCGCCAGCAGCTTGGTACAGGGATCTTCACCCCTCCACTTT. This sequence encodes CASSLVQGSSPLHF.

This clonotype was counted a few times. The CDR3 region is CASSRGLAGGRGETQYF. In DNA form, the CDR3 reads TGTGCCAGCAGCCGGGGACTAGCGGGAGGGCGGGGCGAGACCCAGTACTTC. The chain has TRBV7-8 and TRBJ2-5; 16 bases match TRBD2. V trimming: 5 bases; J trimming: 5 bases; junction bases outside the gene matches: 8. Germline V lookup: CDR1 SGHVS, CDR2 FQNEAQ. The CDR3 loop spans 17 amino acids.

This clonotype has ten or more counts. The chain carries TRBV7-2 and TRBJ1-1; D not certain. Trimming took 7 bases from V and 2 from J, leaving 17 bases between them. Germline CDR1 reads SGHTA; CDR2 reads FQGNSA. The CDR3 runs to 15 residues. The CDR3 DNA sequence: TGTGCCAGCACCCTACAGCGGGCGCCAAACACTGAAGCTTTCTTT. It is translated as CASTLQRAPNTEAFF.

This chain uses TRBV4-1 with TRBJ2-1; D not resolved. There are 14 residues in the CDR3. V was shortened by 4 bases and J by 6 bases, with 13 bases between the two germline ends. Germline V gene lookup returns CDR1 MGHRA and CDR2 YSYEKL. CDR3 coding DNA: TGCGCCAGCAGCCTCCCCCCGGGCGGCAATGAGCAGTTCTTC. The encoded protein is CASSLPPGGNEQFF.

About this clonotype itself: One base away lies a much larger clone, so this may be a sequencing read error. The rearrangement joins TRBV10-3 to TRBJ2-1; D is uncertain. The CDR3 totals 14 residues. Germline V CDR1 and CDR2: ENHRY, SYGVKD. V was pared by 6 bases and J by 2 bases, with 11 bases between. Written as DNA, the CDR3 is TGTGCCATCAGGGCGGAGAGCCCCTACAATGAGCAGTTCTTC. Translating gives CAIRAESPYNEQFF.

This clonotype was counted a few times. The chain links TRBV20-1 to TRBJ2-7; the match to TRBD2 covers 7 bases. Losses at the gene ends were 6 bases for V and 6 bases for J; bases not matched to a gene: 11. Looked up from germline, CDR1 is DFQATT and CDR2 is SNEGSKA (reference sequence). This CDR3 contains 13 residues. The chain's CDR3 is CSAAKSGISEQYF. Here the CDR3 DNA reads TGCAGTGCCGCAAAAAGCGGGATCTCCGAGCAGTACTTC.

This clonotype was picked up a small number of times. The chain employs TRBV6-5 and TRBJ2-2; 14 bases are shared with TRBD2. The CDR3 covers 19 residues. With 7 bases clipped from V and 2 bases from J, the junction kept 12 bases outside the gene matches. The V gene's germline CDR1 is MNHEY and CDR2 SVGAGI. CDR3 region: CASTGLAGGRSLNTGELFF. The CDR3 DNA sequence: TGTGCCAGCACCGGACTAGCGGGGGGCCGTTCCCTAAACACCGGGGAGCTGTTTTTT.

This clonotype has more than one count but fewer than ten. V gene TRBV5-5 combines with J gene TRBJ2-1, with D unclear. The CDR3 length is 15 residues. The V and J ends lost 0 bases and 2 bases respectively, with 9 bases between them. Germline values: CDR1 SGHKS, CDR2 YYEKEE (reference sequence). CDR3 loop: CASSLVVNAYNEQFF. CDR3 DNA: TGTGCCAGCAGCTTGGTGGTAAATGCCTACAATGAGCAGTTCTTC.

The rearrangement uses TRBV28 and TRBJ2-1; either TRBD1 or TRBD2 may supply D (5 bases each). Germline V gene lookup returns CDR1 MDHEN and CDR2 SYDVKM. This CDR3 has 14 amino acids. Trimming removed 5 bases at V and 5 bases at J, with 13 bases between. The CDR3 DNA is TGTGCCAGCAGTCCCTGGGACGGTAACAATGAGCAGTTCTTC. It specifies CASSPWDGNNEQFF.

This chain joins TRBV10-2 and TRBJ1-1; D unclear. V gave up 4 bases and J gave up 1 base, with 7 bases separating them. Germline V gene lookup returns CDR1 WSHSY and CDR2 SAAADI. This CDR3 spans 13 amino acids. This chain's CDR3 is CASSVDSNTEAFF. The CDR3 bases are TGCGCCAGCAGTGTGGATTCGAACACTGAAGCTTTCTTT.